These 28 T cell receptor beta chains share one sample of origin, sequenced in a study of early T cells in non-severe SARS-CoV-2 infection. TCRdb fed the 5' RACE reads into MiXCR, producing one record per CDR3 protein. The sample includes 70,000 to 95,000 distinct CDR3 sequences, 8.5% to 10% seen only once; the top ten take around 4.6%. Source material: whole blood. These receptors were taken from an adult who was a healthcare worker with PCR-confirmed SARS-CoV-2 infection or an uninfected control (not recorded which).

The chain carries TRBV7-3 and TRBJ2-3; D not certain. The CDR3 totals 14 residues. Germline V gene lookup returns CDR1 SGHTA and CDR2 FQGTGA. The V and J ends lost 2 bases and 1 base respectively, with 7 bases between them. The CDR3 sequence: CASSLVGGTDTQYF. DNA of the CDR3: TGTGCCAGCAGCTTAGTGGGTGGCACAGATACGCAGTATTTT.

This clonotype was counted ten times or more. The rearrangement links TRBV5-1 to TRBJ2-7, with 9 bases identical to TRBD1. This CDR3 is 15 amino acids long. Trimming cost V 6 bases and J 5 bases; bases outside gene matches: 12. Germline V gene lookup returns CDR1 SGHRS and CDR2 YFSETQ. CDR3 amino acids: CASITNPGTGHEQYF. DNA for the CDR3: TGCGCCAGCATCACAAATCCCGGGACAGGGCACGAGCAGTACTTC. Filled out from reference TRBV5-1 and TRBJ2-7, the complete variable domain reads KAGVTQTPRYLIKTRGQQVTLSCSPISGHRSVSWYQQTPGQGLQFLFEYFSETQRNKGNFPGRFSGRQFSNSRSEMNVSTLELGDSALYLCASITNPGTGHEQYFGPGTRLTVT.

This clonotype was seen ten or more times. The V gene is TRBV11-2, the J gene TRBJ2-2; D may match TRBD1 or TRBD2 (6 bases each). CDR3 length: 18 residues. The V end lost 5 bases, the J end lost 3 bases, and 22 bases lay between the germline ends. Germline V gene sequence: CDR1 SGHAT, CDR2 FQNNGV. CDR3 DNA sequence: TGTGCCAGCAGCCCCCGAATAACGGGGGCGCTGGACACCGGGGAGCTGTTTTTT. The encoded protein is CASSPRITGALDTGELFF. Full variable domain (rest looked up from reference TRBV11-2 and TRBJ2-2): EAGVAQSPRYKIIEKRQSVAFWCNPISGHATLYWYQQILGQGPKLLIQFQNNGVVDDSQLPKDRFSAERLKGVDSTLKIQPAKLEDSAVYLCASSPRITGALDTGELFFGEGSRLTVL.

The sample holds many counts of this clonotype. This chain links TRBV6-5 with TRBJ1-6, with 7 bases matching TRBD1. Per germline, CDR1 MNHEY and CDR2 SVGAGI. This CDR3 is built from 13 residues. The V and J ends lost 6 bases and 8 bases, in that order; junction bases with no gene match: 4. In nucleotides, the CDR3 is TGTGCCAGCAGGAGGGGGCAGGATTCACCCCTCCACTTT. This translates into CASRRGQDSPLHF.

This clonotype was found many times. This chain joins TRBV20-1 and TRBJ2-5; possible D gene TRBD1, 5 bases. Deletions cut 4 bases from V and 1 base from J, with 13 bases between. The CDR3 is made up of 14 amino acids. Germline CDR1 is DFQATT and CDR2 is SNEGSKA (reference sequence). As DNA, the CDR3 is TGCAGTGCTACCAGGCAGGGCCGCCAAGAGACCCAGTACTTC. This translates into CSATRQGRQETQYF.

This clonotype has at least ten counts. The J gene is TRBJ2-7, the V gene TRBV28; 8 nucleotides line up with TRBD2. Looked up from germline, CDR1 is MDHEN and CDR2 is SYDVKM. Trimming at V came to 6 bases and at J to 0 bases, leaving 7 bases not matched to a gene. The CDR3 is 15 amino acids. The CDR3: CASRSTSGYSYEQYF. Here the CDR3 DNA reads TGTGCCAGCAGGAGCACTAGCGGCTACTCCTACGAGCAGTACTTC.

The chain combines TRBV2 with TRBJ2-7, with D unresolved. V shed 7 bases and J shed 5 bases, with 15 bases lying between them. Per germline, CDR1 SNHLY and CDR2 FYNNEI. The CDR3 length is 13 residues. CDR3 bases: TGTGCCAGCATGCGAGAACCGGCCGACGAGCAGTACTTC. It encodes CASMREPADEQYF.

On this clonotype: A much larger clone lies a single base off, so this may be a read error. This chain connects TRBV9 to TRBJ2-5; D remains ambiguous. Germline CDR1 reads SGDLS; CDR2 reads YYNGEE. This CDR3 spans 15 amino acids. The CDR3 coding sequence is TGTACCAGCAGCGTAGTTCCCTCTAACCAAGAGACCCAGTACTTC. Protein product: CTSSVVPSNQETQYF.

This clonotype was observed at least ten times. V and J are TRBV6-2 or TRBV6-3 and TRBJ2-7; D not resolved. V lost 3 bases, J lost 2 bases, and 17 bases lay in between. Germline CDR1 reads MNHEY; CDR2 reads SVGEGT. The CDR3 is 16 amino acids. The CDR3 DNA follows: TGTGCCAGCAGTTATATTACCCTACCAAGGCCCTACGAGCAGTACTTC. Translation gives CASSYITLPRPYEQYF.

This clonotype was found a few times. The chain uses TRBV9 and TRBJ2-3; possible D gene TRBD2, 6 bases. The CDR3 length is 16 residues. From germline, CDR1 is SGDLS and CDR2 YYNGEE. V lost 0 bases and J lost 0, with 11 bases in between. The CDR3 nucleotides are TGTGCCAGCAGCGTAGGGTCGGGACTCAGCACAGATACGCAGTATTTT. It yields the protein CASSVGSGLSTDTQYF.

There are many counts of this clonotype. V gene TRBV7-8 combines with J gene TRBJ2-1; D is undetermined. CDR3 length: 12 residues. The V gene's germline CDR1 is SGHVS and CDR2 FQNEAQ. V was cut by 1 base and J by 8 bases, with 6 bases left in between. CDR3 sequence reads: CASSLDVYEQFF. DNA of the CDR3: TGTGCCAGCAGCTTAGACGTTTATGAGCAGTTCTTC. Supplemented by reference TRBV7-8 and TRBJ2-1, the full variable domain reads GAGVSQSPRYKVAKRGQDVALRCDPISGHVSLFWYQQALGQGPEFLTYFQNEAQLDKSGLPSDRFFAERPEGSVSTLKIQRTQQEDSAVYLCASSLDVYEQFFGPGTRLTVL.

This clonotype appeared many times. The chain is built from TRBV12-3 or TRBV12-4 and TRBJ2-3; the D gene could be TRBD1 or TRBD2 (5 bases each). Trimming pared 4 bases from V and 3 bases from J, leaving 11 bases between. The CDR3 totals 14 residues. CDR3 protein: CASSSGDLTDTQYF. The CDR3 bases are TGTGCCAGCAGTTCCGGGGACCTAACAGATACGCAGTATTTT.

The chain is built from TRBV12-5 and TRBJ1-1; D may be TRBD1 (5 bases). The germline gives CDR1 LGHNT, CDR2 FRNRAP. The V end lost 5 bases, the J end lost 4 bases, and 14 bases lay between the germline ends. CDR3 size: 14 residues. CDR3 residues: CASGADNRATEAFF. As DNA, the CDR3 is TGTGCTAGTGGTGCGGACAATCGCGCCACTGAAGCTTTCTTT.

Ten or more counts support this clonotype. This chain joins TRBV20-1 and TRBJ1-1; 10 positions agree with TRBD1. Germline values: CDR1 DFQATT, CDR2 SNEGSKA (reference sequence). This CDR3 comprises 14 residues. The ends lost 6 bases at V and 1 base at J; junction bases unmatched: 5. The CDR3 protein is CSARQGARNTEAFF. The DNA of the CDR3 is TGCAGTGCCCGACAGGGGGCGCGGAACACTGAAGCTTTCTTT.

This clonotype was observed many times. The chain employs TRBV28 and TRBJ2-5, with a possible D match to TRBD2 (6 bases). CDR3 length equals 11 residues. Trimming took off 8 bases at V and 8 bases at J, with 12 bases between the two ends. Per the germline V gene, CDR1 is MDHEN and CDR2 is SYDVKM. The CDR3 DNA sequence: TGTGCCAGCGGAGGGCTAGAAACCCAGTACTTC. This codes for CASGGLETQYF.

This clonotype was observed a handful of times. The gene calls are TRBV6-2 or TRBV6-3 and TRBJ1-1, with 7 bases that match TRBD1. V dropped 2 bases and J dropped 2; count of bases not matched to a gene: 8. The germline CDR1 and CDR2 sequences are MNHEY and SVGEGT. CDR3 length: 16 amino acids. The chain's CDR3 is CASSYLVGDRNTEAFF. For the CDR3, the DNA is TGTGCCAGCAGTTACCTGGTGGGGGACAGAAACACTGAAGCTTTCTTT.

A few counts support this clonotype. DNA for the CDR3: TGCGCCAGCAACCCTCTACGGGGTAGCACAGATACGCAGTATTTT. Its protein is CASNPLRGSTDTQYF. J is TRBJ2-3 and V is TRBV10-2; D is perhaps TRBD2 (5 bases). Germline CDR1 is WSHSY and CDR2 is SAAADI. This CDR3 comprises 15 residues. V was trimmed by 7 bases and J by 0 bases, leaving 14 bases between them.

This clonotype was counted a single time. This clone may be a read error of a much larger clone one base away. The rearrangement joins TRBV28 to TRBJ1-6; 10 nucleotides align to TRBD1. This CDR3 contains 15 residues. The V gene end was trimmed by 7 bases and the J gene end by 7 bases; junction bases not matched to a gene: 7. Germline values: CDR1 MDHEN, CDR2 SYDVKM. The CDR3 DNA reads as TGTGCCAGCACCTCCTGGGGACAGGGGAATTCACCCCTCCACTTT. Its translation is CASTSWGQGNSPLHF. Looking up the rest from reference TRBV28 and TRBJ1-6 gives the full variable domain: DVKVTQSSRYLVKRTGEKVFLECVQDMDHENMFWYRQDPGLGLRLIYFSYDVKMKEKGDIPEGYSVSREKKERFSLILESASTNQTSMYLCASTSWGQGNSPLHFGNGTRLTVT.

This clonotype has more than one count but fewer than ten. The chain employs TRBV7-2 and TRBJ2-2, with D possibly being TRBD2 (5 bases). Germline assignment: CDR1 SGHTA and CDR2 FQGNSA. With 5 bases removed from V and 6 bases from J, the gap between germline ends came to 13 bases. CDR3 size: 14 residues. The CDR3 here is CASSLSSGSGELFF. The CDR3, as DNA: TGTGCCAGCAGCCTAAGCTCGGGGTCCGGGGAGCTGTTTTTT.

V is TRBV7-9 and J is TRBJ2-7, with a weak D call TRBD2 (6 bases). Trimming left V 3 bases short and J 12 bases short, with 18 bases between. The CDR3 runs to 13 residues. Germline V gene lookup returns CDR1 SEHNR and CDR2 FQNEAQ (reference sequence). For the CDR3, the DNA is TGTGCCAGCAGCTTCGGACTACCATTGGTCCCGTACTTC. Its translation: CASSFGLPLVPYF.

This clonotype is medium-sized (0.01 to 0.1%) within its sample. The rearrangement uses TRBV23-1 and TRBJ2-4; D remains unclear. TRBV23-1 is treated as an ORF (open reading frame) with a function not yet certain. With 6 bases removed from V and 0 bases from J, the gap between germline ends came to 9 bases. This CDR3 contains 14 residues. CDR3: CASRPILAKNIQYF. Written as DNA, the CDR3 is TGCGCCAGCAGACCTATTCTAGCCAAAAACATTCAGTACTTC.

There are many counts of this clonotype. The rearrangement uses TRBV19 and TRBJ1-1; maybe TRBD1 (5 bases). Trimming removed 5 bases at V and 1 base at J, with 14 bases between. In germline, CDR1 is LNHDA, CDR2 SQIVND (reference sequence). The CDR3 is 15 amino acids. The CDR3 coding sequence is TGTGCCAGTAGTGCCGGGACGGGAGGGAACACTGAAGCTTTCTTT. Protein: CASSAGTGGNTEAFF.

The genes are TRBV7-9 and TRBJ2-5; D remains unclear. Per the germline V gene, CDR1 is SEHNR and CDR2 is FQNEAQ (reference sequence). With 1 base removed from V and 5 bases from J, the gap between germline ends came to 14 bases. There are 15 residues in the CDR3. Written as DNA, the CDR3 is TGTGCCAGCAGCTTAGTGTGGGGTCGCAGCGAGACCCAGTACTTC. This translates into CASSLVWGRSETQYF.

The J gene is TRBJ2-6, the V gene TRBV18; 7 bases are a match to TRBD1. This CDR3 spans 17 amino acids. V shed 4 bases and J 0 bases; nucleotides not matched to a gene: 6. Germline-derived CDR1 and CDR2 are KGHSH and LQKENI. The CDR3 DNA sequence: TGTGCCAGCTCACAGGACAGGCCTCGCTCTGGGGCCAACGTCCTGACTTTC. Translated, it gives CASSQDRPRSGANVLTF.

The chain carries TRBV6-1 and TRBJ2-1; tentatively, D is TRBD2 (5 bases). Germline values: CDR1 MNHNS, CDR2 SASEGT. This CDR3 is built from 16 residues. Trimming removed 5 bases from V and 4 bases from J, with 18 bases in between. The CDR3 loop is CASSIRVAGLYNEQFF. In DNA, the CDR3 is TGTGCCAGCAGTATACGAGTAGCCGGACTTTACAATGAGCAGTTCTTC.

This clonotype occurred many times. The V gene is TRBV7-2, the J gene TRBJ1-1; 12 nucleotides line up with TRBD1. There are 14 residues in the CDR3. Germline assignment: CDR1 SGHTA and CDR2 FQGNSA. After removal of 5 bases from V and 8 bases from J, the junction contained 6 bases not matched to a gene. CDR3 nucleotides: TGTGCCAGCAGCCGGGGACAGGGGGCGGGCGAAGCTTTCTTT. The encoded protein is CASSRGQGAGEAFF.

J is TRBJ2-1 and V is TRBV28; D not resolved. V dropped 8 bases and J dropped 8 bases, with 10 bases sitting between them. CDR3 length equals 11 residues. In germline, CDR1 is MDHEN, CDR2 SYDVKM. This CDR3 is CASAWDYEQFF. The CDR3 DNA is TGTGCCAGCGCATGGGATTATGAGCAGTTCTTC. The variable domain in full, completed from reference TRBV28 and TRBJ2-1, reads DVKVTQSSRYLVKRTGEKVFLECVQDMDHENMFWYRQDPGLGLRLIYFSYDVKMKEKGDIPEGYSVSREKKERFSLILESASTNQTSMYLCASAWDYEQFFGPGTRLTVL.

Regarding this clonotype: A junction end diverges from the germline sequence, so it may reflect a read error. The chain links TRBV27 to TRBJ2-3; no firm D call. This CDR3 is built from 12 residues. In germline, CDR1 is MNHEY, CDR2 SMNVEV (reference sequence). The CDR3 bases are TGTGTCAGCAGTTCTTTAAACGGCGCGCAGTATTTT. Translated: CVSSSLNGAQYF.